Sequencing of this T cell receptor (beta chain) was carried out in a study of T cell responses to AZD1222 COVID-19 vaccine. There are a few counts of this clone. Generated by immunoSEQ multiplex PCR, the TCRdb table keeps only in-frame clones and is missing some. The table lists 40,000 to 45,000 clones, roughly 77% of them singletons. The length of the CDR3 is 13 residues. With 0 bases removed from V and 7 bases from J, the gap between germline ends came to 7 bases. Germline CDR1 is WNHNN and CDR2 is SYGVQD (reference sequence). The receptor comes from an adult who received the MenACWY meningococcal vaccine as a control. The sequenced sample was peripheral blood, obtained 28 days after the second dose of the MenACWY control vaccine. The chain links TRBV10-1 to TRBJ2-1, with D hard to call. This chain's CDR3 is CASSESGKNEQFF. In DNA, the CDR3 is TGCGCCAGCAGTGAGTCAGGGAAGAATGAGCAGTTCTTC.